This T cell receptor (beta chain) was captured in a study of blood T cells in healthy people across ages. A second PCR, run for about 6 to 11 cycles, used a sample-barcoded 5' primer plus a J-beta primer mix. MiXCR was run by TCRdb on the 5' RACE reads, yielding one entry per CDR3 protein. The data show 760,000 or so distinct CDR3 sequences, roughly 25% seen once. Per the germline V gene, CDR1 is DFQATT and CDR2 is SNEGSKA (reference sequence). CDR3 size: 11 residues. V lost 6 bases, J lost 4 bases, and 7 bases lay in between. These sequences were also reported in another study, on T cells of mothers and their children. From that second work: At approximately 1.4 ug per 15 ul, all of the extracted RNA went into cDNA synthesis. Mothers and children who were related shared slightly more overlap than unrelated pairs, but not significantly more.

The sequenced material came from blood. This rearrangement joins TRBV20-1 to TRBJ1-3; no definite D call. This TCR was recovered from a boy aged 5-17 years in good health. CDR3 DNA: TGCAGTGCCCCAGGAGGAAACACCATATATTTT. It translates to CSAPGGNTIYF.